This entry concerns a single T cell receptor (beta chain). The target of this receptor is not known. There are no base qualities to consult, and no much larger clone falls within one base. The data originate from a study of neoadjuvant nivolumab and ipilimumab in lung cancer (TCRdb year 2020). For the wider study: Nivolumab was administered intravenously at 3 mg/kg on days 1, 15 and 29, and in the combination arm ipilimumab 1 mg/kg was added on day 1 only. Matched pretherapy and resected tumor pairs were analyzed from seven patients, of whom four had been treated with nivolumab and three with nivolumab plus ipilimumab. Of the 44 patients with operable NSCLC treated in the trial, approximately 23 were randomized to nivolumab monotherapy and approximately 20 to nivolumab plus ipilimumab. The primary trial endpoint was the major pathologic response (MPR) rate in the intention-to-treat population in each study arm. TCR repertoires were compared between pretherapy (baseline) peripheral blood and tumors resected at surgery after neoadjuvant immune checkpoint blockade.

Beyond this particular receptor, the publication reports: From pretherapy to surgery, tumor T-cell richness and clonality went up in three of three dual-therapy tumors, versus only two of four nivolumab-treated tumors. Compared with tumor-adjacent uninvolved lung, resected tumors had greater TCR richness and clonality, and increases showed up in more of the dual-therapy-treated tumors. A small number of samples was subjected to TCR sequencing. No significant correlation was found between TCR clonality and pathologic tumor regression, and only one major-pathologic-response sample was available for the clonality analysis. Richness in tumors resected after neoadjuvant therapy showed a positive correlation with pretherapy blood TCR richness (Spearman R ~ 0.85).

Unmatched junction bases come to 8, with V trimmed by 0 bases and J by 2 bases. CDR1 and CDR2 are read off the germline V gene as LGHNA and YSLEER. Counted from cysteine to phenylalanine, this CDR3 has 17 amino acids. Only CDR3 DNA is held: 51 bases, read in frame from base 1. The time point tag for this specimen amounts to: at surgical resection after neoadjuvant nivolumab +/- ipilimumab. The samples were taken from NEOSTAR, a phase 2 randomized trial in operable NSCLC that tested neoadjuvant nivolumab or nivolumab plus ipilimumab, followed by surgery. The method was the immunoSEQ multiplex PCR assay. In the original analysis: Repertoires were summarized by richness and clonality, and significantly expanded and contracted clones were identified between pre- and post-therapy samples. The source is immuneACCESS, and TCRdb retained only in-frame sequences with V and J called. Part of the clones is not carried over; for the studies checked, unresolved V genes explain less than half of this, and the remainder is unexplained. D and trimming were read from the DNA, whereas the V and J calls and clone size are those reported in that table. This sample comprises fewer than 40,000 clones, approximately 90% of them detected only once. Of the sample, approximately 5% is held by the ten largest clones.

This TCR derives from an adult with non-small cell lung cancer. Specimen: peripheral blood, collected after neoadjuvant nivolumab, alone or with ipilimumab, at or shortly before surgery. The V gene is TRBV4-3 and the J gene is TRBJ2-3, with TRBD1 matching 7 junction bases. The sequenced DNA is TGCGCCAGCAGCCAAGATCCTCGGGACAGAATCACAGATACGCAGTATTTT. The encoded protein is CASSQDPRDRITDTQYF.